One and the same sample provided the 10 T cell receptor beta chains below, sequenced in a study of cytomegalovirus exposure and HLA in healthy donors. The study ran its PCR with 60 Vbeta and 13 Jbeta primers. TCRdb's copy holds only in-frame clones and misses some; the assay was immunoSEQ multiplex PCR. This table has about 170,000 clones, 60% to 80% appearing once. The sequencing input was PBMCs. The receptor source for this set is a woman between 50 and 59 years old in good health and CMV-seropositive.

For the CDR3, the DNA is TGTGCCAGCAGCTTAACGCCTACCTACGAGCAGTACTTC. This encodes CASSLTPTYEQYF. V gene TRBV7-6 combines with J gene TRBJ2-7; D remains ambiguous. CDR1 and CDR2 (germline): SGHVS, FNYEAQ. The CDR3 spans 13 residues. The germline V and J ends were trimmed by 2 bases and 2 bases, with 7 bases remaining between them.

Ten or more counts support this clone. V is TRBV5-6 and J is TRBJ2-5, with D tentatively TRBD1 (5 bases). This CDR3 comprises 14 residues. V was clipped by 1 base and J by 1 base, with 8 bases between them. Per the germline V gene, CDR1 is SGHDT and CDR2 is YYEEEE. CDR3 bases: TGTGCCAGCAGCTTGAGGACACCCCAAGAGACCCAGTACTTC. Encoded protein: CASSLRTPQETQYF.

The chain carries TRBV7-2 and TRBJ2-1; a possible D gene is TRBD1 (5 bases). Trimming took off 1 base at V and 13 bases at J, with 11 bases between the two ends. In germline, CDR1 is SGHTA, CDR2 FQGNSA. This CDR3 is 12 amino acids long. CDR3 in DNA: TGTGCCAGCAGCTTAGGTCAGGGAAGTCAGTTCTTC. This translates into CASSLGQGSQFF. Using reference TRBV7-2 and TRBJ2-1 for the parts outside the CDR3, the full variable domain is GAGVSQSPSNKVTEKGKDVELRCDPISGHTALYWYRQSLGQGLEFLIYFQGNSAPDKSGLPSDRFSAERTGGSVSTLTIQRTQQEDSAVYLCASSLGQGSQFFGPGTRLTVL.

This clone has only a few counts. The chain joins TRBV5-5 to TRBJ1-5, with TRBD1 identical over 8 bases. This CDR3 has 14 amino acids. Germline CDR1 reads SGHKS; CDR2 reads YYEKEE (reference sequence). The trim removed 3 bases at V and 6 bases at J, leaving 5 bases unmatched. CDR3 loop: CASSWGTGSQPQHF. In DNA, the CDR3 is TGTGCCAGCAGCTGGGGGACAGGTAGTCAGCCCCAGCATTTT.

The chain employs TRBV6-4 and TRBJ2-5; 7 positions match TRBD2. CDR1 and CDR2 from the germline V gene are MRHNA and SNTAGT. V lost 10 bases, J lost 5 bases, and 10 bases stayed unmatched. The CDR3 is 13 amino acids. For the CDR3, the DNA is TGTGCCACATCGGTCGAGGGAGGGGAGACCCAGTACTTC. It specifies CATSVEGGETQYF.

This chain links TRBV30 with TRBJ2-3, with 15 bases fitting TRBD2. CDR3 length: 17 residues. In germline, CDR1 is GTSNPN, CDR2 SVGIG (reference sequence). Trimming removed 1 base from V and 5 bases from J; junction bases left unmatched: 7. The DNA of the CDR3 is TGTGCCTGGAGTGCAGGGACTAGCGGGGGGCTAGAAGATACGCAGTATTTT. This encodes CAWSAGTSGGLEDTQYF.

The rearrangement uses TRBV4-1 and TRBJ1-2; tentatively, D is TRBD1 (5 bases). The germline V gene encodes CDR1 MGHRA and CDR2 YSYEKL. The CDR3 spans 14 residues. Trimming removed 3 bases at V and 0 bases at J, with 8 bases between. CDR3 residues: CASSHPGANYGYTF. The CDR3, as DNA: TGCGCCAGCAGCCATCCGGGGGCTAACTATGGCTACACCTTC.

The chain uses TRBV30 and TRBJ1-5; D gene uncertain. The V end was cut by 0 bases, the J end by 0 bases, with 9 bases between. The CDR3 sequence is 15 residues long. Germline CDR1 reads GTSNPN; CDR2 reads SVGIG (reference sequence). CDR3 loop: CAWSVFFGSNQPQHF. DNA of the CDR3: TGTGCCTGGAGTGTTTTTTTCGGTAGCAATCAGCCCCAGCATTTT. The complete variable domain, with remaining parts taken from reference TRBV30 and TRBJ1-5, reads SQTIHQWPATLVQPVGSPLSLECTVEGTSNPNLYWYRQAAGRGLQLLFYSVGIGQISSEVPQNLSASRPQDRQFILSSKKLLLSDSGFYLCAWSVFFGSNQPQHFGDGTRLSIL.

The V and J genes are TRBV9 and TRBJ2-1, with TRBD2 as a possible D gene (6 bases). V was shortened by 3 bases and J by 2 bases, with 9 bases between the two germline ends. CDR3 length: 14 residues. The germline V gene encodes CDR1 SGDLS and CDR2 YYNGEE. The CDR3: CASSGGGAYNEQFF. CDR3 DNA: TGTGCCAGCAGCGGGGGCGGGGCCTACAATGAGCAGTTCTTC.

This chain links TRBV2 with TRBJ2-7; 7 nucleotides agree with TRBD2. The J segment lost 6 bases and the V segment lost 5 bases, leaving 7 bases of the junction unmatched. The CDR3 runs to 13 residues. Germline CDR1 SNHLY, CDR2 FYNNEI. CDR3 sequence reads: CASSLAGVAEQYF. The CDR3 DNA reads TGTGCCAGCAGTTTGGCGGGAGTTGCCGAGCAGTACTTC. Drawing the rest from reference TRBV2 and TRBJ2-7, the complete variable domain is EPEVTQTPSHQVTQMGQEVILRCVPISNHLYFYWYRQILGQKVEFLVSFYNNEISEKSEIFDDQFSVERPDGSNFTLKIRSTKLEDSAMYFCASSLAGVAEQYFGPGTRLTVT.